This T cell receptor (beta chain) derives from a study of OX40 agonist ivuxolimab in advanced cancers. A remark on this clone: Its matching antigen is unknown.

Per the germline V gene, CDR1 is LGHNA and CDR2 is YSLEER. The trim removed 2 bases at V and 3 bases at J, leaving 13 bases unmatched. The CDR3 loop spans 17 amino acids. The protocol was immunoSEQ multiplex PCR, while the TCRdb copy is restricted to in-frame clones and leaves out a portion. In the table there are 65,000 to 80,000 clones, approximately 91% of which are singletons. Study-level findings and limits: Among the least clonally expanded were partial responders at 0.1-3.0 mg/kg. The study observed clonal expansion of CD4+ and CD8+ blood T cells by week 6 at 0.1 to 3.0 mg/kg.

The source of this sequence is an adult with an advanced solid tumor such as melanoma, head and neck, liver or kidney cancer. V and J are TRBV4-3 and TRBJ2-7; 7 bases fit TRBD1. Here the sequenced sample was CD4+ or CD8+ T cells sorted from blood, taken in a trial of the OX40 agonist ivuxolimab. The CDR3 spells CASSQTLSGQIYYEQYF. In DNA form, the CDR3 reads TGCGCCAGCAGCCAAACCTTATCGGGACAGATATACTACGAGCAGTACTTC.